This TCR beta chain appears in the sequencing data of a study of technical replicates of blood from a handful of donors. The V and J ends lost 6 bases and 10 bases respectively, with 15 bases between them. Germline-derived CDR1 and CDR2 are ENHRY and SYGVKD. This CDR3 has 13 residues. Only in-frame clones appear in the TCRdb table, and some are missing; sequencing was by immunoSEQ multiplex PCR. Of approximately 80,000 clones in the sample, roughly 98% are singletons; the top ten hold roughly 0.15%. V is TRBV10-3 and J is TRBJ1-4; D is perhaps TRBD1 (6 bases). Material for sequencing was T cells isolated from PBMCs. This TCR derives from a human donor in good health. The CDR3 loop is CAIRTGTSRKLFF. The CDR3, as DNA: TGTGCCATCAGAACCGGGACATCACGAAAACTGTTTTTT.